This note documents a single T cell receptor beta chain sequence. The germline CDR1 and CDR2 sequences are SGHRS and YFSETQ. CDR3 size: 13 residues. V lost 5 bases to trimming and J lost 6 bases, with 11 bases between them. These data are taken from a study of spatial heterogeneity in lung cancer. As to time point: sample taken at primary tumor resection. Sequencing of whole RNA from tumor, nontumor lung or frozen PBMC involved no sorting. In TCRdb, the 5' RACE reads were re-called with MiXCR into one record per CDR3 protein. This table has around 89,000 distinct CDR3 sequences, about 12% appearing once.

This specimen consisted of PBMCs, obtained at surgery. The receptor's source is a male donor with early-stage non-small cell lung cancer. V and J are TRBV5-1 and TRBJ1-4, with D unresolved. CDR3 DNA sequence: TGCGCCAGCAGTTACAAGGCAGATGAAAAACTGTTTTTT. Its translation: CASSYKADEKLFF.